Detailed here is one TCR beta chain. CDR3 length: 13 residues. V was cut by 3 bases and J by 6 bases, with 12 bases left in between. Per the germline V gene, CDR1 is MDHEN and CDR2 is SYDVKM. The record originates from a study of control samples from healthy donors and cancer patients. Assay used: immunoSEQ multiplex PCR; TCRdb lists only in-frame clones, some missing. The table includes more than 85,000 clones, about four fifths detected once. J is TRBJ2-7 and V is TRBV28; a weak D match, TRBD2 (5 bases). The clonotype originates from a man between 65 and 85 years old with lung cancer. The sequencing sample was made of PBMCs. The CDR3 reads CASSFGVRREQYF. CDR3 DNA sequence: TGTGCCAGCAGTTTCGGGGTGCGTCGCGAGCAGTACTTC. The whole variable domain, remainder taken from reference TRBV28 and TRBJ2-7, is DVKVTQSSRYLVKRTGEKVFLECVQDMDHENMFWYRQDPGLGLRLIYFSYDVKMKEKGDIPEGYSVSREKKERFSLILESASTNQTSMYLCASSFGVRREQYFGPGTRLTVT.